The 10 T cell receptor beta chains listed next were all sequenced from one sample in a study of T cells after posttransplantation cyclophosphamide. A marrow graft followed busulfan-fludarabine conditioning, with cyclophosphamide on days +3 and +4. The repertoire was sequenced with immunoSEQ multiplex PCR; TCRdb's copy has only in-frame clones and lacks some. The sample includes a few thousand clones, none of them occurring once. The specimen comprised PBMCs, sampled after an allogeneic stem cell transplant with post-transplant cyclophosphamide. The receptors derive from a female patient between 55 and 75 years old who received an allogeneic stem cell transplant from an unrelated donor, was CMV-positive, and had acute GVHD only. The graft donor may be the source of some T cells.

In its sample, this clone was seen a few times. The chain is built from TRBV30 and TRBJ1-6; 7 nucleotides agree with TRBD1. The CDR3 has 14 residues. With 4 bases clipped from V and 6 bases from J, the junction kept 6 bases outside the gene matches. Looked up from germline, CDR1 is GTSNPN and CDR2 is SVGIG (reference sequence). The CDR3 DNA follows: TGTGCCTGGACCGGGACAGCTAGTAATTCACCCCTCCACTTT. Its protein is CAWTGTASNSPLHF.

This clone has ten or more counts. This chain links TRBV28 with TRBJ1-4; 7 bases are shared with TRBD1. Germline CDR1 MDHEN, CDR2 SYDVKM. With 3 bases clipped from V and 4 bases from J, the junction kept 5 bases outside the gene matches. The CDR3 spans 15 residues. CDR3 in amino acids: CASSFSGTVNEKLFF. The CDR3 DNA follows: TGTGCCAGCAGTTTCTCCGGGACAGTTAATGAAAAACTGTTTTTT. Variable domain in full (rest from reference TRBV28 and TRBJ1-4): DVKVTQSSRYLVKRTGEKVFLECVQDMDHENMFWYRQDPGLGLRLIYFSYDVKMKEKGDIPEGYSVSREKKERFSLILESASTNQTSMYLCASSFSGTVNEKLFFGSGTQLSVL.

This clone was picked up many times. V gene TRBV5-6 combines with J gene TRBJ1-2; D gene ambiguous. Deletions cut 4 bases from V and 5 bases from J, with 9 bases between. Germline loops: CDR1 SGHDT, CDR2 YYEEEE. The CDR3 consists of 12 residues. The CDR3, as DNA: TGTGCCAGCAGCGGGCCGGGGTATGGCTACACCTTC. Its protein is CASSGPGYGYTF.

This clone was seen many times. The chain recombines TRBV16 with TRBJ2-7; the D is unclear. V lost 3 bases and J lost 3, with 3 bases in between. CDR3 size: 11 residues. Germline CDR1 is KGHSY and CDR2 is FQNENV. CDR3 sequence: CASSHGYEQYF. In nucleotides, the CDR3 is TGTGCCAGCAGCCACGGCTACGAGCAGTACTTC. The full variable domain, completed using reference TRBV16 and TRBJ2-7, is GEEVAQTPKHLVRGEGQKAKLYCAPIKGHSYVFWYQQVLKNEFKFLISFQNENVFDETGMPKERFSAKCLPNSPCSLEIQATKLEDSAVYFCASSHGYEQYFGPGTRLTVT.

This clone was seen repeatedly, ten times or more. V gene TRBV4-1 combines with J gene TRBJ2-7; TRBD2 aligns across 10 bases. The CDR3 is 17 residues long. The trim removed 0 bases at V and 6 bases at J, leaving 11 bases unmatched. Germline V gene data show CDR1 as MGHRA and CDR2 as YSYEKL. The CDR3 spells CASSQDSGTSDGVEQYF. The CDR3 DNA sequence: TGCGCCAGCAGCCAAGACTCCGGGACTAGCGACGGGGTCGAGCAGTACTTC.

This clone was found many times. The V gene is TRBV6-2 or TRBV6-3, the J gene TRBJ2-1; 11 nucleotides agree with TRBD2. CDR1 MNHEY and CDR2 SVGEGT come from the germline V gene. CDR3 length equals 14 residues. The trim removed 8 bases at V and 6 bases at J, leaving 6 bases unmatched. The CDR3 loop is CASSGTSGLNEQFF. The DNA of the CDR3 is TGTGCCAGCTCCGGGACTAGCGGTCTCAATGAGCAGTTCTTC.

This clone was recorded many times. The CDR3 DNA is TGTGCCAGCAGTTACTCAGGGCAGATTCAAGCTTTCTTT. Translated, it gives CASSYSGQIQAFF. The genes are TRBV6-5 and TRBJ1-1; D not resolved. The CDR3 totals 13 residues. CDR1 is MNHEY and CDR2 is SVGAGI in the germline V gene. V shed 0 bases and J shed 9 bases, with 11 bases lying between them.

This clone is medium-sized within its sample. The J gene is TRBJ1-4, the V gene TRBV18; 11 bases fit TRBD1. This CDR3 is built from 17 residues. The J segment lost 0 bases and the V segment lost 6 bases, leaving 6 bases of the junction unmatched. Germline V gene data show CDR1 as KGHSH and CDR2 as LQKENI. The CDR3 is CASSWTGGLATNEKLFF. In DNA, the CDR3 is TGTGCCAGCTCCTGGACAGGGGGCTTAGCAACTAATGAAAAACTGTTTTTT.

This clone was found many times. This chain uses TRBV29-1 with TRBJ1-2; weak D call: TRBD1 (6 bases). V was pared by 5 bases and J by 4 bases, with 14 bases between. Germline V gives CDR1 SQVTM, CDR2 ANQGSEA. The CDR3 extends over 13 amino acids. The CDR3 sequence: CSVIRQAGYGYTF. The CDR3 DNA sequence: TGCAGCGTTATAAGACAGGCTGGCTATGGCTACACCTTC.

This clone was picked up many times. CDR3 residues: CASQTNSGANVLTF. CDR3 bases: TGTGCCAGCCAAACAAATTCTGGGGCCAACGTCCTGACTTTC. The chain uses TRBV18 and TRBJ2-6; D uncertain. V was cut by 8 bases and J by 1 base, with 9 bases left in between. Germline lookup yields CDR1 KGHSH and CDR2 LQKENI. This CDR3 contains 14 residues.